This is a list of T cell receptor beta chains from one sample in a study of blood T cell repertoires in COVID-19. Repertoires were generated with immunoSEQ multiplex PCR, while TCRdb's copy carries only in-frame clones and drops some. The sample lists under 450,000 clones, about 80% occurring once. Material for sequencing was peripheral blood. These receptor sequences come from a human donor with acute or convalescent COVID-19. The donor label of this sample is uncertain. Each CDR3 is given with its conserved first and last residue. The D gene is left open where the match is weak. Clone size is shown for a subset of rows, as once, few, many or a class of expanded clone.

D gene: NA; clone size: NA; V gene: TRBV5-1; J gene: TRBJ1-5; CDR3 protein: CASRAGDGNQPQHF; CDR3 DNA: TGCGCCAGCAGGGCAGGGGACGGCAATCAGCCCCAGCATTTT
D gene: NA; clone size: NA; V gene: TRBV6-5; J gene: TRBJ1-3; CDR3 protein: CASSYSFEGIGTIYF; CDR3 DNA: TGTGCCAGCAGTTACTCATTTGAGGGAATAGGGACCATATATTTT
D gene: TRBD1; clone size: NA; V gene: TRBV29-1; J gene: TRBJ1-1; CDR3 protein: CSVARGVNTEAFF; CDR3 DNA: TGCAGCGTTGCCAGGGGGGTGAACACTGAAGCTTTCTTT
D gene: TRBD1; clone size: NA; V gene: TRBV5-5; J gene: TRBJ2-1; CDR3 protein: CASSPRPGLGQVNEQFF; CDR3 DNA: TGTGCCAGCAGCCCCCGCCCGGGTTTGGGACAGGTGAATGAGCAGTTCTTC
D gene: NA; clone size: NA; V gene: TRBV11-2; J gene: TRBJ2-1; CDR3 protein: CASSLQHGVTYNEQFF; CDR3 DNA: TGTGCCAGCAGCCTCCAGCACGGGGTAACCTACAATGAGCAGTTCTTC
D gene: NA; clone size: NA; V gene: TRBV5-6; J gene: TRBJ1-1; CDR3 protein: CASSLVAGTSGTEAFF; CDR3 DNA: TGTGCCAGCAGCTTGGTGGCAGGGACTAGCGGCACTGAAGCTTTCTTT
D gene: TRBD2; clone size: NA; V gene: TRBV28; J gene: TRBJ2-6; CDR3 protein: CASSFGGGSSGANVLTF; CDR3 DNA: TGTGCCAGCAGTTTCGGCGGGGGGAGCTCTGGGGCCAACGTCCTGACTTTC
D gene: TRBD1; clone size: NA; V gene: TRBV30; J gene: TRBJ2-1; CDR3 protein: CAWSRDRGFNEQFF; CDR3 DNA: TGTGCCTGGAGCCGGGACAGGGGGTTCAATGAGCAGTTCTTC
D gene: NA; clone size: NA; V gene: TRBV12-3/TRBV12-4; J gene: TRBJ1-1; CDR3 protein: CASSLGGGTEAFF; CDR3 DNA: TGTGCCAGCAGTTTAGGAGGGGGCACTGAAGCTTTCTTT
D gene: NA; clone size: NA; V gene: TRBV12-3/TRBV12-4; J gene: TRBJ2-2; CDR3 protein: CASSPEDCRGAVF; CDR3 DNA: TGTGCCAGCAGCCCTGAGGACTGCCGGGGAGCTGTTTTT
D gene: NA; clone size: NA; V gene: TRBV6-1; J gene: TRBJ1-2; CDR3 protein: CASSEGGGRNYGYTF; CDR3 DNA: TGTGCCAGCAGTGAAGGAGGGGGTCGGAACTATGGCTACACCTTC
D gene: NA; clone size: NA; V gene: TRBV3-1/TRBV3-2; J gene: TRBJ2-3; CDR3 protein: CASSRRHHEYSTDTQYF; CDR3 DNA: TGTGCCAGCAGCCGCAGACATCACGAGTATAGCACAGATACGCAGTATTTT
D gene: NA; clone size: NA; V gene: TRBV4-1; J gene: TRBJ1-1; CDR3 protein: CASSRVRGAQGGTEAFF; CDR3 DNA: TGCGCCAGCAGCAGGGTTCGGGGGGCCCAAGGAGGGACTGAAGCTTTCTTT
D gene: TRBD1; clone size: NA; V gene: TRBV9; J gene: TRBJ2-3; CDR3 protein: CASSERGKTGSDTQYF; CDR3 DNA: TGTGCCAGCAGCGAGAGAGGGAAGACAGGGTCAGATACGCAGTATTTT
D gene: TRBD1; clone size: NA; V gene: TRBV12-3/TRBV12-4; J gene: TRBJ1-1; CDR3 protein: CASSSRQGEAFF; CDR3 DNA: TGTGCCAGCAGTTCCCGACAGGGTGAAGCTTTCTTT
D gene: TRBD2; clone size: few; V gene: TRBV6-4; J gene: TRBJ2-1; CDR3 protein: CASSDDSGGPNEQFF; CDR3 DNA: TGTGCCAGCAGTGACGATAGCGGGGGGCCTAATGAGCAGTTCTTC
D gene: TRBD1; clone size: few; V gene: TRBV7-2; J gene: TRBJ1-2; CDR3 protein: CASSLDRGSYGYTF; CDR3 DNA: TGTGCCAGCAGCTTAGACAGGGGATCCTATGGCTACACCTTC
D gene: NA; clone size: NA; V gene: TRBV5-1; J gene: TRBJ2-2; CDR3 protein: CASSLRGKDTGELFF; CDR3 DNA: TGCGCCAGCAGCTTGAGGGGGAAAGACACCGGGGAGCTGTTTTTT
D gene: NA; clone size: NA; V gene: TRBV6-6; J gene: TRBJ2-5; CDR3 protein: CASRGHSQETQYF; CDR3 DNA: TGTGCCAGCAGGGGACACTCACAAGAGACCCAGTACTTC